The present T cell receptor beta chain was sequenced within a study of CD8+ T cells in alopecia areata (dated by TCRdb to the late 2010s). About the full investigation: Treated patients were enrolled in an open-label pilot trial of oral tofacitinib, 5 to 10 mg twice daily, for moderate-to-severe alopecia areata. Patients received tofacitinib for 6 to 18 months and were then followed off drug for 6 months to check for delayed response and recurrence. In treated patients, disease severity was measured using the SALT score, which gives the percentage of scalp surface area affected. The study used high-throughput TCRbeta sequencing to examine T cell clonal expansion in alopecia areata, in both the C3H/HeJ mouse model and human patients. Scalp tissue and sorted CD4+ and CD8+ peripheral blood T cells from patchy and totalis/universalis alopecia areata patients and from healthy controls were covered by human TCRbeta sequencing. Biopsies were taken from tofacitinib-treated patients at baseline and at 4 and 24 weeks of treatment, and a later scalp biopsy was taken in several of the tofacitinib-treated patients. Clonality in the scalp was compared among normal scalp (n=4), patchy alopecia areata scalp (n=8), and alopecia totalis/universalis scalp (n=8). RNA was extracted with the PAXgene miRNA kit for fixed scalp, the miRNeasy kit for PBMCs, and the RNeasy kit for mouse skin. Amplification of TCRbeta CDR3 regions was done by immunoSEQ multiplex PCR using 35 Vbeta forward primers and 13 Jbeta reverse primers. Overall results and qualifications from the work: The treated cohort was small, with a single nonresponder, so links between baseline CD8+ expansion and response need larger studies. With tofacitinib, both scalp clonality and the number of expanded CD8+ clones among the top 100 scalp clones went down significantly. Many expanded lesional clones persisted in scalp and blood during tofacitinib treatment, which may partly explain relapse after stopping treatment. Unlike mouse skin, which is dominated by gammadelta T cells, normal human skin has resident alphabeta T cells that are also sequenced, and this complicates analysis of the scalp TCR repertoire. Compared with normal scalp, lesional scalp had higher clonality and more expanded CD8+ clones, particularly in alopecia totalis/universalis, a pattern that suggests antigenic drive. Shared TCR sequences between patients were less evident than in mice, which may be partly attributable to HLA diversity in the patient population.

Sequences LGHNA (CDR1) and YNFKEQ (CDR2) are obtained from the germline V gene. Including the terminal cysteine and phenylalanine, the CDR3 comprises 18 residues. The retained sequence is limited to the CDR3, 54 bases, with the frame set at the first base. Clipping removes 2 bases from V and 4 bases from J, with 12 as the unmatched junction base count. This sample's time point label indicates: around 28 days on oral tofacitinib. Interpreted using the paper, the treatment or condition label stands for: oral pan-JAK inhibitor, 5-10 mg twice daily. Lesional scalp punch biopsies and peripheral blood were collected from alopecia areata patients. PBMCs were separated by density centrifugation and stained for CD3, CD4 and CD8, after which CD4+ and CD8+ T cells were sorted on a FACSAria. The library was obtained by the immunoSEQ multiplex PCR assay. RNA was extracted from all samples and reverse transcribed into cDNA, which served as template for TCR sequencing. SuperScript III was used to make first-strand cDNA, primed with a 2:1 mix of oligo-dT and random hexamers. A synthetic immune receptor repertoire was used to assess amplification bias, and residual bias was removed computationally. The study's own analysis went as follows. Raw reads were preprocessed for error removal, and CDR3 was defined according to IMGT conventions as running from the conserved cysteine to phenylalanine. To get clonality, Shannon entropy was normalized by log2 of the number of productive unique TCRs and the result was subtracted from 1. CD4 or CD8 identity of scalp clones was inferred by cross-referencing scalp TCRbeta sequences with sorted blood CD4 and CD8 repertoires. Here the immuneACCESS table is served through TCRdb, limited to in-frame sequences with V and J called. Missing clones are a known gap in these copies; in checked studies unresolved V genes cover under half, and the rest lacks a known reason. Clone size and the V and J calls come from that table; the DNA yielded D and trimming. The sample has around 190,000 clones on record, around 60% of them singletons. The ten largest make up approximately 0.7% of the sample.

The sample holds a few counts of this clone. Its antigen specificity is not known. Base qualities are not at hand, and no much larger clone is one base apart. The V and J genes are TRBV4-2 and TRBJ2-3, with 10 bases matching TRBD2. The specimen was CD4+ T cells sorted from blood, collected at week 4, from a patient treated with tofacitinib. The clonotype was recovered from a human donor with alopecia areata. The nucleotide sequence reads as follows: TGTGCCAGCAGCCAAAGATCGGTTGCTAGCGGGAGTTCAGATACGCAGTATTTT. This yields the protein CASSQRSVASGSSDTQYF.